This T cell receptor beta chain came from a study of cytomegalovirus exposure and HLA in healthy donors. PCR used 60 Vbeta primers and 13 Jbeta primers. Clones were sequenced by immunoSEQ multiplex PCR, and TCRdb holds only the in-frame ones, with some missing. The table gives 55,000 or so clones; the top ten clones make up 10% to 15% of it. This CDR3 is built from 16 residues. Germline values: CDR1 SGDLS, CDR2 YYNGEE. J gave up 3 bases and V 0 bases, and 3 bases lay outside the gene matches. The clonotype originates from a woman aged 25-40 years in good health and CMV-seropositive. This chain links TRBV9 with TRBJ1-4; TRBD1 matches 9 bases. Input material: PBMCs. CDR3 coding DNA: TGTGCCAGCAGCGTAGAACAGGGGGCATCTAATGAAAAACTGTTTTTT. Protein sequence: CASSVEQGASNEKLFF.